This T cell receptor beta chain was recorded in a study of cytomegalovirus exposure and HLA in healthy donors. Whole-study context: Of the donors genotyped, approximately 410 in all, 75% to 85% fell in the Caucasian-associated ancestry cluster.

As to this clone: Its antigen is unknown.

Study-level findings and limits: The authors enumerated 150 to 200 TCR beta chains as linked to cytomegalovirus.

Primers: 60 Vbeta forward and 13 Jbeta reverse. Here immunoSEQ multiplex PCR was the method, and the copy in TCRdb shows in-frame clones only, minus some. The sample carries under 150,000 clones, approximately 83% recorded once. The clonotype was recovered from a woman aged 40 to 55 in good health and CMV-seronegative. Input material: PBMCs.

The CDR3, as DNA: TGTGCCAGCAGGCCCTGGGTGGAGGAGACCCAGTACTTC. As protein: CASRPWVEETQYF. The chain employs TRBV14 and TRBJ2-5; D is unclear. Germline-derived CDR1 and CDR2 are SGHDN and FVKESK. This CDR3 has 13 amino acids. V lost 6 bases, J lost 5 bases, and 13 bases lay in between.